The following is a T cell receptor (beta chain) sequence with its context. This receptor's antigen is unknown. No quality values exist for individual bases; no much larger clone is one base distant. These data belong to a study of blood T cell repertoires in COVID-19 (TCRdb year 2020). In the study overall: Samples covering the acute and convalescent phases of COVID-19 were provided by collaborators in the United States, Italy and Spain. The repertoires were released in a freely available public database meant as a resource for research on the immune response to SARS-CoV-2. The dataset comprised deeply sampled blood TCRbeta repertoires from subjects exposed to, actively infected with, or recovered from COVID-19. Nearly every sample came with metadata listing a de-identified subject ID, COVID-19 status, age in years and sex. The prospective study material was composed of cDNA or gDNA derived from T cells, B-cell-depleted T cells, or PBMCs. HLA class I and class II types, where available, came from metadata supplied by the sample provider rather than from assay-based typing. Samples came from the ongoing ImmuneRACE study (first 160 participants) plus 1,254 subjects from 6 global collaborators.

Results and caveats for the whole study, not just this receptor: How much clinical and demographic metadata was included differed by source and by participant, and the metadata was provided uncurated.

In Seattle, one collaborating source enrolled patients while the infection was active and tracked those patients longitudinally over the course of disease. The collaborating institutions used their own protocols to collect whole blood in K2EDTA tubes. For TCRbeta analysis, collaborators shipped samples in one of three forms: frozen whole blood, isolated PBMCs, or DNA extracted from either of those sample types. TCRbeta CDR3 regions were amplified from genomic DNA by means of the immunoSEQ Assay, a bias-controlled multiplex PCR. The original methods were these. Nucleated cell counts per sample were estimated from amplification of reference gene primers within the assay. Sequence reads were collapsed and filtered to measure the absolute abundance of every unique TCRbeta CDR3 rearrangement. Productive Simpson clonality was computed per sample as the square root of Simpson's diversity index over productive rearrangements. The source is immuneACCESS, and TCRdb retained only in-frame sequences with V and J called. Part of the clones is not carried over; for the studies checked, unresolved V genes explain less than half of this, and the remainder is unexplained. The V and J calls and clone size come from that table; D and trimming were worked out from the DNA. Counted in this sample were over 450,000 clones; 89% of them appeared once. The ten largest clones capture approximately 0.9% of the sample.

V and J are truncated by 0 bases and 8 bases respectively, leaving an intervening sequence of 13 bases. CDR1 and CDR2 (SEHNR, FQNEAQ) derive from the germline V gene (reference sequence). CDR3 length: 14 amino acids, cysteine to phenylalanine. The sequence is cut down to CDR3 DNA, 42 bases in frame from base 1. The receptor was derived from a man aged 18 to 30 with COVID-19, enrolled during active disease. Sequenced: peripheral blood. The chain employs TRBV7-9 and TRBJ1-2, with no D gene named confidently. CDR3 reads: CASSLAGESGGYTF. The DNA sequence reads TGTGCCAGCAGCTTAGCCGGGGAGTCGGGCGGCTACACCTTC.